This T cell receptor (beta chain) was identified during a study of blood T cells in healthy people across ages. Study findings and constraints: Not knowing donor CMV status may have confounded expanded clonotype changes. TCR beta diversity per million T cells fell roughly linearly with age. Strong correlation linked observed beta diversity and percent naive T cells. Unsorted PBMC input precluded a conclusive naive versus antigen-experienced comparison.

Through a sample-barcoded 5' primer and a J-beta primer mix, a second PCR was run for about 6 to 11 cycles. MiXCR, run by TCRdb on the 5' RACE reads, gives a single entry per CDR3 protein. The sample yields 720,000 or so distinct CDR3 sequences, 40% to 45% seen once. The V and J ends lost 6 bases and 4 bases respectively, with 15 bases between them. Germline CDR1 is MNHEY and CDR2 is SVGEGT. This CDR3 comprises 15 residues. This clonotype was detected only a few times. Its matching antigen is unknown. This clonotype was sampled from a man older than 75 in good health. V and J are TRBV6-2 or TRBV6-3 and TRBJ1-4; TRBD1 might be the D (5 bases). Input material: blood. The CDR3 protein is CASSRAAGRNEKLFF. For the CDR3, the DNA is TGTGCCAGCAGCAGGGCGGCGGGCCGTAATGAAAAACTGTTTTTT.